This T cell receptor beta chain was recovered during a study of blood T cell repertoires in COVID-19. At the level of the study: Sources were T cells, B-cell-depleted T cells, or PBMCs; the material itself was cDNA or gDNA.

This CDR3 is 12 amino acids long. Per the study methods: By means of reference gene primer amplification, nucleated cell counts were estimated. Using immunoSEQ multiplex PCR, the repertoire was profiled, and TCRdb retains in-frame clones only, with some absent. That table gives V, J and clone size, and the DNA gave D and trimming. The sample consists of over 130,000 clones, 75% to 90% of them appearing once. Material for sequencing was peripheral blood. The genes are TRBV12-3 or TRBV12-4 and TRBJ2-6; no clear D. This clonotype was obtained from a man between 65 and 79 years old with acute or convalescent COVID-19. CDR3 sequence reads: CGIRSGANVLTF. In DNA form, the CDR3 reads TGTGGCATTCGGTCCGGGGCCAACGTCCTGACTTTC.